The next 10 T cell receptor beta chains were all read from a single sample in a study of blood T cell repertoires in COVID-19. Using immunoSEQ multiplex PCR, the repertoire was profiled, and TCRdb retains in-frame clones only, with some absent. The table includes 180,000 or so clones, roughly 84% detected once. Sample: peripheral blood. These receptors all stem from a person aged 65 to 85 with COVID-19, enrolled during active disease.

This clone occurred once. The rearrangement joins TRBV5-4 to TRBJ1-4; 7 bases match TRBD1. Trimming at V came to 4 bases and at J to 4 bases, leaving 10 bases not matched to a gene. Germline V gene data show CDR1 as SGHNT and CDR2 as YYREEE (reference sequence). The CDR3 sequence is 16 residues long. CDR3 in amino acids: CASSIGGDSVNEKLFF. CDR3 in DNA: TGTGCCAGCAGCATCGGGGGGGACAGCGTTAATGAAAAACTGTTTTTT. Supplemented by reference TRBV5-4 and TRBJ1-4, the full variable domain reads ETGVTQSPTHLIKTRGQQVTLRCSSQSGHNTVSWYQQALGQGPQFIFQYYREEENGRGNFPPRFSGLQFPNYSSELNVNALELDDSALYLCASSIGGDSVNEKLFFGSGTQLSVL.

J is TRBJ2-2 and V is TRBV5-4; 10 bases align to TRBD2. This CDR3 is built from 16 residues. CDR1 and CDR2 (germline): SGHNT, YYREEE (reference sequence). J lost 8 bases, V lost 4 bases, and 11 bases had no gene match. The CDR3 bases are TGTGCCAGCAGCCCGACTAGCGGGCACACCTCGGGGGAGCTGTTTTTT. It encodes CASSPTSGHTSGELFF.

This clone was observed once. This sequence joins TRBV9 and TRBJ2-5; D unclear. This CDR3 contains 14 residues. Germline V gene lookup returns CDR1 SGDLS and CDR2 YYNGEE. The V end was cut by 4 bases, the J end by 5 bases, with 15 bases between. This CDR3 reads CASSKNEARETQYF. CDR3 coding DNA: TGTGCCAGCAGCAAAAACGAGGCTCGGGAGACCCAGTACTTC.

This chain connects TRBV15 to TRBJ2-1; 8 nucleotides match TRBD1. Trimming removed 1 base from V and 6 bases from J; junction bases left unmatched: 5. The CDR3 covers 15 residues. Germline-derived CDR1 and CDR2 are LNHNV and YYDKDF (reference sequence). In nucleotides, the CDR3 is TGTGCCACCAGCAGAGGAGGGCAGGGGGCCAATGAGCAGTTCTTC. It is translated as CATSRGGQGANEQFF.

The J gene is TRBJ2-7, the V gene TRBV28, with TRBD1 identical over 7 bases. V lost 5 bases to trimming and J lost 2 bases; unmatched junction nucleotides: 3. The CDR3 is 13 amino acids. The germline gives CDR1 MDHEN, CDR2 SYDVKM. The CDR3 DNA reads TGTGCCAGCAGTAAGGGACAGACCTACGAGCAGTACTTC. This sequence encodes CASSKGQTYEQYF.

The chain recombines TRBV5-1 with TRBJ1-5, with TRBD1 identical over 7 bases. The CDR3 consists of 14 residues. CDR1 and CDR2 from the germline V gene are SGHRS and YFSETQ. Trimming at V came to 4 bases and at J to 7 bases, leaving 8 bases not matched to a gene. The CDR3, as DNA: TGCGCCAGCAGCCCGACAGGGTCGGGGCAGCCCCAGCATTTT. It specifies CASSPTGSGQPQHF.

The chain links TRBV24-1 to TRBJ1-4; tentatively, D is TRBD1 (6 bases). CDR1 and CDR2 from the germline V gene are KGHDR and SFDVKD. CDR3 length equals 17 residues. V lost 2 bases, J lost 5 bases, and 17 bases lay in between. In DNA form, the CDR3 reads TGTGCCACCAGTGATTCAGAACCGGGACACCGGAATGAAAAACTGTTTTTT. Its protein is CATSDSEPGHRNEKLFF.

This clone was recorded only once. This sequence joins TRBV9 and TRBJ1-1; D call uncertain. Germline-derived CDR1 and CDR2 are SGDLS and YYNGEE. The CDR3 length is 14 residues. The V and J ends lost 0 bases and 0 bases respectively, with 6 bases between them. This CDR3 reads CASSVVAVNTEAFF. In nucleotides, the CDR3 is TGTGCCAGCAGCGTAGTGGCAGTGAACACTGAAGCTTTCTTT.

V usage is TRBV18 and J usage is TRBJ2-2; 10 bases agree with TRBD1. Germline trimming cut 4 bases from V and 0 bases from J; bases unmatched to any gene: 5. CDR1 is KGHSH, CDR2 LQKENI, per germline. CDR3 length equals 17 residues. The CDR3 DNA sequence: TGTGCCAGCTCACTCCGGGACAGGGGTCCGAACACCGGGGAGCTGTTTTTT. Protein product: CASSLRDRGPNTGELFF.

The chain uses TRBV19 and TRBJ1-2; 10 nucleotides align to TRBD1. This CDR3 is 14 amino acids long. The J segment lost 4 bases and the V segment lost 5 bases, leaving 4 bases of the junction unmatched. Germline CDR1 LNHDA, CDR2 SQIVND (reference sequence). CDR3 loop: CASSRTGGFYGYTF. The CDR3 DNA reads as TGTGCCAGTAGTCGGACAGGGGGGTTCTATGGCTACACCTTC.